The 26 T cell receptor beta chains below come from one sample, sequenced in a study of T and B cells in COVID-19 patients. BIOMED2 TRB-A/B primer pools were used in multiplex TRB PCR. TCRdb analysed the multiplex PCR reads with MiXCR anew, one entry per CDR3 protein. The sample includes some 8,400 distinct CDR3 sequences, about 25% of them seen just once. TRB was amplified from about 250-500 ng of blood genomic DNA. Sequenced sample: blood. Receptors were obtained from a human donor who had recovered from COVID-19.

The chain is built from TRBV11-1 and TRBJ2-1; possibly TRBD1 or TRBD2 for D (6 bases each). Per germline, CDR1 SGHAT and CDR2 FQDESV (reference sequence). Trimming cost V 4 bases and J 4 bases, with 20 bases left between them. The CDR3 sequence is 17 residues long. CDR3: CASSSLGGPRGYNEQFF. CDR3 coding DNA: TGTGCCAGCAGCTCCTTGGGGGGCCCTCGAGGGTACAATGAGCAGTTCTTC.

This clonotype is labeled as medium-sized. The chain joins TRBV6-5 to TRBJ1-1, with D unclear. Trimming took 6 bases from V and 3 from J, leaving 17 bases between them. The CDR3 contains 15 residues. CDR1 and CDR2 (germline): MNHEY, SVGAGI. The CDR3 region is CASSLHGSIDTEAFF. As DNA, the CDR3 is TGTGCCAGCAGCCTACACGGTAGTATCGACACTGAAGCTTTCTTT.

The rearrangement joins TRBV6-1 to TRBJ2-7; 7 bases line up with TRBD2. From germline, CDR1 is MNHNS and CDR2 SASEGT. V shed 2 bases, J shed 4 bases, and the junction held 8 bases outside the gene matches. The CDR3 has 15 amino acids. The CDR3 loop reads CASSEPTGGGYEQYF. The CDR3 coding sequence is TGTGCCAGCAGTGAACCCACGGGGGGAGGGTACGAGCAGTACTTC.

This clonotype rates as medium-sized. The gene calls are TRBV5-6 and TRBJ1-4; 7 bases line up with TRBD1. Germline values: CDR1 SGHDT, CDR2 YYEEEE. The CDR3 totals 16 residues. With 3 bases clipped from V and 4 bases from J, the junction kept 9 bases outside the gene matches. The CDR3 coding sequence is TGTGCCAGCAGCTACGAGGGACAGCTCATTAATGAAAAACTGTTTTTT. This translates into CASSYEGQLINEKLFF. The complete variable domain, with remaining parts taken from reference TRBV5-6 and TRBJ1-4, reads DAGVTQSPTHLIKTRGQQVTLRCSPKSGHDTVSWYQQALGQGPQFIFQYYEEEERQRGNFPDRFSGHQFPNYSSELNVNALLLGDSALYLCASSYEGQLINEKLFFGSGTQLSVL.

Note on this clonotype: At one of its ends the junction is not consistent with the germline gene, which may arise from a read error. DNA of the CDR3: TGTGCCAGCAGCTTATTGCTGGGTACAGGGGATTTC. This gives the protein CASSLLLGTGDF. The V and J genes are TRBV11-2 and TRBJ2-7; 7 bases are shared with TRBD1. The CDR3 contains 12 residues. Germline CDR1 reads SGHAT; CDR2 reads FQNNGV.

This clonotype is labeled medium-sized. The CDR3 DNA is TGTGCCAGCAAGGAGGTGGCAAACACCGGGGAGCTGTTTTTT. This codes for CASKEVANTGELFF. The chain links TRBV6-5 to TRBJ2-2; the D gene is possibly TRBD2 (5 bases). Germline V gene lookup returns CDR1 MNHEY and CDR2 SVGAGI. Trimming took 7 bases from V and 2 from J, leaving 11 bases between them. The CDR3 length is 14 residues.

This clonotype is medium-sized in the sample. The V and J genes are TRBV19 and TRBJ2-1; a weak D match, TRBD2 (6 bases). Germline V gene sequence: CDR1 LNHDA, CDR2 SQIVND (reference sequence). The germline V and J ends were trimmed by 4 bases and 5 bases, with 15 bases remaining between them. This CDR3 spans 15 amino acids. The CDR3 loop is CASSTPLDYNNEQFF. The DNA of the CDR3 is TGTGCCAGTAGTACCCCCCTGGACTATAACAATGAGCAGTTCTTC.

With regard to this clonotype: Possible read error: a much larger clone is one base away. The chain joins TRBV6-5 to TRBJ1-6; 10 nucleotides line up with TRBD1. CDR1 is MNHEY, CDR2 SVGAGI, per germline. J gave up 6 bases and V 6 bases, and 17 bases lay outside the gene matches. The CDR3 spans 19 residues. Here the CDR3 DNA reads TGTGCCAGCAGACGACCTACCACCGGGACAGGGGCTATTAATTCACCCCTCCACTTT. Amino acids: CASRRPTTGTGAINSPLHF.

V is TRBV29-1 and J is TRBJ2-7; TRBD1 agrees at 10 bases. V gave up 6 bases and J gave up 11 bases; unmatched junction bases: 13. The V gene's germline CDR1 is SQVTM and CDR2 ANQGSEA. The CDR3 consists of 13 residues. The DNA of the CDR3 is TGCAGCGTCGGATTGGGACAGGGGAGGGTGGAGTACTTC. It specifies CSVGLGQGRVEYF.

This clonotype was seen only a few times. The genes are TRBV20-1 and TRBJ2-1, with D possibly being TRBD2 (5 bases). From germline, CDR1 is DFQATT and CDR2 SNEGSKA (reference sequence). Trimming pared 7 bases from V and 3 bases from J, leaving 25 bases between. The CDR3 is made up of 17 amino acids. The DNA of the CDR3 is TGCAGTGTCGGCGCGACCGGGATAGGGCCAGTCTACAATGAGCAGTTCTTC. Protein product: CSVGATGIGPVYNEQFF.

This clonotype is deemed medium-sized. The chain has TRBV19 and TRBJ1-2; a weak D match, TRBD1 (5 bases). The germline V gene encodes CDR1 LNHDA and CDR2 SQIVND (reference sequence). This CDR3 region has 12 residues. Trimming cost V 7 bases and J 6 bases, with 12 bases left between them. The CDR3 DNA reads TGTGCCAGTATCCCGGACAAGAATGGCTACACCTTC. It yields the protein CASIPDKNGYTF. The variable domain in full, completed from reference TRBV19 and TRBJ1-2, reads DGGITQSPKYLFRKEGQNVTLSCEQNLNHDAMYWYRQDPGQGLRLIYYSQIVNDFQKGDIAEGYSVSREKKESFPLTVTSAQKNPTAFYLCASIPDKNGYTFGSGTRLTVV.

The chain joins TRBV19 to TRBJ2-1, with 9 bases identical to TRBD2. Looked up from germline, CDR1 is LNHDA and CDR2 is SQIVND (reference sequence). This CDR3 is 16 amino acids long. V gave up 4 bases and J gave up 7 bases; unmatched junction bases: 11. The CDR3 loop reads CASSKPLAGSKNEQFF. Written as DNA, the CDR3 is TGTGCCAGTAGTAAGCCTCTAGCGGGATCGAAGAATGAGCAGTTCTTC. Complete variable domain (other parts from reference TRBV19 and TRBJ2-1): DGGITQSPKYLFRKEGQNVTLSCEQNLNHDAMYWYRQDPGQGLRLIYYSQIVNDFQKGDIAEGYSVSREKKESFPLTVTSAQKNPTAFYLCASSKPLAGSKNEQFFGPGTRLTVL.

Sample share makes this clonotype medium-sized. The chain carries TRBV5-4 and TRBJ2-1; D unresolved. Trimming shortened V by 7 bases and J by 7 bases, and 15 bases separated the two germline ends. Germline lookup yields CDR1 SGHNT and CDR2 YYREEE (reference sequence). This CDR3 is built from 13 residues. The chain's CDR3 is CASGPTSENEQFF. The DNA of the CDR3 is TGTGCCAGCGGCCCGACGTCGGAAAATGAGCAGTTCTTC. Combining the CDR3 with reference TRBV5-4 and TRBJ2-1 gives the whole variable domain ETGVTQSPTHLIKTRGQQVTLRCSSQSGHNTVSWYQQALGQGPQFIFQYYREEENGRGNFPPRFSGLQFPNYSSELNVNALELDDSALYLCASGPTSENEQFFGPGTRLTVL.

This clonotype is medium-sized in the sample. This chain connects TRBV19 to TRBJ2-2; 11 bases map to TRBD1. J gave up 3 bases and V 5 bases, and 5 bases lay outside the gene matches. The CDR3 runs to 16 residues. The germline V gene encodes CDR1 LNHDA and CDR2 SQIVND (reference sequence). DNA of the CDR3: TGTGCCAGTAGTCGGGACAGGGGGAGTCACACCGGGGAGCTGTTTTTT. This gives the protein CASSRDRGSHTGELFF.

This clonotype ranks as medium-sized. V and J are TRBV12-3 or TRBV12-4 and TRBJ2-7; D is perhaps TRBD2 (6 bases). V was pared by 6 bases and J by 3 bases, with 12 bases between. This CDR3 comprises 13 residues. CDR3 in DNA: TGTGCCAGCAGCGGGACTCCACTCTACGAGCAGTACTTC. Encoded protein: CASSGTPLYEQYF.

This clonotype was seen only once. The chain uses TRBV18 and TRBJ1-6, with D possibly being TRBD1 (5 bases). Germline assignment: CDR1 KGHSH and CDR2 LQKENI. This CDR3 is built from 15 residues. V was clipped by 4 bases and J by 8 bases, with 15 bases between them. CDR3 sequence reads: CASSRSGQGDSPLHF. The CDR3, as DNA: TGTGCCAGCTCACGCTCGGGTCAGGGCGATTCACCCCTCCACTTT.

This clonotype came up a few times. The chain is built from TRBV20-1 and TRBJ1-2; the D gene is possibly TRBD1 (6 bases). Germline V gene data show CDR1 as DFQATT and CDR2 as SNEGSKA (reference sequence). This CDR3 comprises 14 residues. V gave up 5 bases and J gave up 6 bases, with 19 bases separating them. The CDR3 DNA is TGCAGTGCTCCTGAACAGGGCCTTAAGGATGGCTACACCTTC. Translating it yields CSAPEQGLKDGYTF.

This clonotype was observed once. The genes are TRBV19 and TRBJ1-3, with a possible D match to TRBD1 (6 bases). CDR3 length equals 17 residues. Germline CDR1 reads LNHDA; CDR2 reads SQIVND (reference sequence). Trimming removed 7 bases from V and 4 bases from J, with 23 bases in between. CDR3 protein: CASTPGQGRLCGNTIYF. The CDR3 coding sequence is TGTGCCAGTACCCCAGGGCAGGGGCGCTTGTGCGGAAACACCATATATTTT.

About this clonotype itself: Since a much larger clone is just one base distant, this may be a read error. The chain couples TRBV6-2 or TRBV6-3 to TRBJ1-2; D is undetermined. This CDR3 has 12 amino acids. Trimming left V 5 bases short and J 9 bases short, with 13 bases between. Germline V CDR1 and CDR2: MNHEY, SVGEGT. The CDR3 region has the DNA TGTGCCAGCAGTGTATCGCTCAGAAGCTACACCTTC. Encoded protein: CASSVSLRSYTF.

A remark on this clonotype: Possible read error: a much larger clone is one base away. This chain uses TRBV27 with TRBJ2-7; TRBD1 matches 7 bases. The CDR3 is made up of 15 amino acids. Germline V CDR1 and CDR2: MNHEY, SMNVEV (reference sequence). The CDR3 loop reads CAGSIGGQERYEQYF. CDR3 bases: TGTGCCGGCAGCATAGGGGGCCAGGAGCGTTACGAGCAGTACTTC.

This clonotype showed up just a few times. The J gene is TRBJ1-2, the V gene TRBV7-9; no clear D. The CDR3 length is 14 residues. Trimming shortened V by 2 bases and J by 4 bases, and 11 bases separated the two germline ends. CDR1 is SEHNR, CDR2 FQNEAQ, per germline (reference sequence). The CDR3 loop reads CASSLHEAVYGYTF. The CDR3 coding sequence is TGTGCCAGCAGCTTACATGAGGCCGTCTATGGCTACACCTTC.

The chain links TRBV6-1 to TRBJ1-1; no clear D gene. The CDR3 spans 13 residues. Trimming stripped 2 bases from V and 1 base from J, with 5 bases between. The germline V gene has CDR1 MNHNS and CDR2 SASEGT. The CDR3 DNA is TGTGCCAGCAGTGAACTGGAGAACACTGAAGCTTTCTTT. Translating gives CASSELENTEAFF.

The CDR3 coding sequence is TGTGCCAGCAGCTCGGGACTCTCCTACAATGAGCAGTTCTTC. Protein: CASSSGLSYNEQFF. This chain uses TRBV7-2 with TRBJ2-1; tentative D call: TRBD2 (6 bases). This CDR3 comprises 14 residues. Per germline, CDR1 SGHTA and CDR2 FQGNSA. V was trimmed by 4 bases and J by 0 bases, leaving 7 bases between them.

The table lists this clonotype with many counts. V is TRBV18 and J is TRBJ2-7; no reliable D call. V lost 1 base and J 5 bases, leaving 15 bases between the germline ends. The CDR3 length is 15 residues. CDR1 KGHSH and CDR2 LQKENI come from the germline V gene. Here the CDR3 DNA reads TGTGCCAGCTCACCACGGATTAGGCTTACTCACGAGCAGTACTTC. It translates to CASSPRIRLTHEQYF.

This clonotype is judged medium-sized. This chain joins TRBV29-1 and TRBJ2-7, with 8 bases that match TRBD1. J gave up 2 bases and V 8 bases, and 5 bases lay outside the gene matches. Germline V CDR1 and CDR2: SQVTM, ANQGSEA. This CDR3 has 12 residues. This chain's CDR3 is CSFRTGTYEQYF. The CDR3 coding sequence is TGCAGCTTTCGGACAGGGACCTACGAGCAGTACTTC.

With respect to this clonotype: At one end the junction does not follow the germline gene, possibly because of a read error. The chain recombines TRBV12-3 or TRBV12-4 with TRBJ2-2; perhaps TRBD1 as D (6 bases). The CDR3 is 13 residues long. DNA for the CDR3: TGTGACAGCAGTTTAAATCCAGGGGAAAAGCTGTGTTTT. As protein: CDSSLNPGEKLCF.